The text below deals with one T cell receptor beta chain. Libraries were prepared by immunoSEQ multiplex PCR; TCRdb keeps only in-frame clonotypes and omits some of them. The sample contains 45,000 or so clones, about 95% of which appear only once. Germline-derived CDR1 and CDR2 are SGHVS and FQNEAQ. This CDR3 comprises 15 residues. With 4 bases clipped from V and 5 bases from J, the junction kept 8 bases outside the gene matches. The data originate from a study of T cell changes during pregnancy in multiple sclerosis. This specimen consisted of peripheral blood, obtained in the second trimester of pregnancy. The clonotype comes from a female donor with multiple sclerosis, enrolled in a pregnancy study. V is TRBV7-8 and J is TRBJ2-5; 9 bases line up with TRBD2. Written as DNA, the CDR3 is TGTGCCAGCAGCTCGACCCTAGCGGGGACGGAGACCCAGTACTTC. Translated, it gives CASSSTLAGTETQYF.